This T cell receptor beta chain comes out of a study of blood T cell repertoires in COVID-19. Study context: Both acute and convalescent COVID-19 samples were obtained from the United States, Italy and Spain. The analysed material was cDNA or gDNA that came from T cells, B-cell-depleted T cells, or PBMCs.

TCRdb's table, derived via immunoSEQ multiplex PCR, lists solely in-frame clones and lacks some. The sample has approximately 100,000 clones; under 85% are singletons. The germline V and J ends were trimmed by 4 bases and 4 bases, with 10 bases remaining between them. In germline, CDR1 is LNHDA, CDR2 SQIVND (reference sequence). There are 13 residues in the CDR3. The sequenced sample consisted of peripheral blood. The receptor's source is an older man with acute or convalescent COVID-19. The V call is TRBV19, the J call TRBJ1-2, with D possibly TRBD1 on 6 matching bases. The CDR3 nucleotides are TGTGCCAGTAGTACGGGACACCTCTATGGCTACACCTTC. Encoded protein: CASSTGHLYGYTF.